What follows are 14 T cell receptor beta chains derived from one specimen sequenced in a study of CD8 T cells in Susac syndrome. Random hexamers were used to reverse transcribe an amount of roughly 0.45 to 1 ug RNA. TCRdb analysed the immunoSEQ multiplex PCR reads with MiXCR anew, one entry per CDR3 protein. The table lists about 130,000 distinct CDR3 sequences, nearly 95% of them singletons. Sequences were obtained from CD4+ T cells from PBMCs. The receptors were sampled from a human donor in good health.

This clonotype has only one observation. The V gene is TRBV29-1, the J gene TRBJ1-5, with D tentatively TRBD1 (5 bases). This CDR3 contains 14 residues. V gave up 6 bases and J gave up 0 bases, with 12 bases separating them. Germline V gene sequence: CDR1 SQVTM, CDR2 ANQGSEA. The CDR3 sequence: CSVAWQGSNQPQHF. The CDR3 DNA reads TGCAGCGTCGCTTGGCAGGGTAGCAATCAGCCCCAGCATTTT.

V gene TRBV5-1 combines with J gene TRBJ1-2, with D perhaps matching TRBD1 (6 bases). The CDR3 spans 13 residues. Germline V gene lookup returns CDR1 SGHRS and CDR2 YFSETQ. V gave up 1 base and J gave up 8 bases, with 12 bases separating them. The DNA for the CDR3 is TGCGCCAGCAGCTTGTGGGACAACGAGGGCTACACCTTC. Translated: CASSLWDNEGYTF.

This chain links TRBV28 with TRBJ2-7; 10 bases are shared with TRBD2. This CDR3 contains 15 residues. The germline CDR1 and CDR2 sequences are MDHEN and SYDVKM. With V trimmed by 7 bases and J by 5 bases, 11 bases remained unmatched. CDR3 sequence: CASKGFPSGRDEQYF. CDR3 DNA: TGTGCCAGCAAGGGTTTCCCCAGCGGGAGGGACGAGCAGTACTTC. Based on the CDR3 plus reference TRBV28 and TRBJ2-7, the full variable domain is DVKVTQSSRYLVKRTGEKVFLECVQDMDHENMFWYRQDPGLGLRLIYFSYDVKMKEKGDIPEGYSVSREKKERFSLILESASTNQTSMYLCASKGFPSGRDEQYFGPGTRLTVT.

V gene TRBV2 combines with J gene TRBJ2-5; D gene ambiguous. V was pared by 2 bases and J by 5 bases, with 3 bases between. The V gene's germline CDR1 is SNHLY and CDR2 FYNNEI. This CDR3 spans 11 amino acids. The CDR3, as DNA: TGTGCCAGCAGTGAATGGGAGACCCAGTACTTC. It codes for CASSEWETQYF.

This chain connects TRBV7-9 to TRBJ2-6, with a weak D call TRBD1 (6 bases). The CDR3 is 13 amino acids. The germline V gene encodes CDR1 SEHNR and CDR2 FQNEAQ (reference sequence). V was trimmed by 3 bases and J by 10 bases, leaving 10 bases between them. CDR3 nucleotides: TGTGCCAGCAGCTTGGGGACAACAAACGTCCTGACTTTC. Protein sequence: CASSLGTTNVLTF.

V usage is TRBV7-9 and J usage is TRBJ1-1; D remains ambiguous. The CDR3 runs 13 residues. The germline V gene has CDR1 SEHNR and CDR2 FQNEAQ (reference sequence). V lost 1 base, J lost 6 bases, and 9 bases lay in between. In DNA form, the CDR3 reads TGTGCCAGCAGCTTAGTTGCTGAGGCTGAAGCTTTCTTT. Protein sequence: CASSLVAEAEAFF.

V gene TRBV3-1 combines with J gene TRBJ2-7; D gene uncertain. The ends were cut back, 8 bases at V and 5 bases at J, with 16 bases in the middle. The CDR3 covers 13 residues. Germline CDR1 LGHDT, CDR2 YNNKEL (reference sequence). The CDR3 reads CASAPRAYHEQYF. In DNA, the CDR3 is TGTGCCAGCGCCCCTAGGGCGTACCACGAGCAGTACTTC.

This chain uses TRBV7-2 with TRBJ1-5, with 8 bases matching TRBD1. Trimming at V came to 4 bases and at J to 6 bases, leaving 5 bases not matched to a gene. CDR3 length equals 14 residues. Germline lookup yields CDR1 SGHTA and CDR2 FQGNSA. The CDR3 DNA sequence: TGTGCCAGCAGCTCCGGACAGGGCAGTCAGCCCCAGCATTTT. Amino acids: CASSSGQGSQPQHF.

This chain joins TRBV2 and TRBJ2-7; the D call may be TRBD1 or TRBD2 (5 bases each). V lost 4 bases to trimming and J lost 5 bases, with 9 bases between them. Germline V gene data show CDR1 as SNHLY and CDR2 as FYNNEI. The CDR3 runs to 12 residues. The CDR3 loop is CASSVRDHEQYF. CDR3 sequence (DNA): TGTGCCAGCAGTGTAAGGGACCACGAGCAGTACTTC.

This chain links TRBV13 with TRBJ2-7; the match to TRBD2 covers 12 bases. This CDR3 is 15 amino acids long. J gave up 5 bases and V 5 bases, and 7 bases lay outside the gene matches. Germline CDR1 is PRHDT and CDR2 is FYEKMQ (reference sequence). This CDR3 is CASSRASGRVNEQYF. CDR3 DNA sequence: TGTGCCAGCAGCCGAGCTAGCGGGAGGGTTAACGAGCAGTACTTC.

The genes are TRBV5-4 and TRBJ2-5; TRBD2 matches 10 bases. This CDR3 is built from 17 residues. Per the germline V gene, CDR1 is SGHNT and CDR2 is YYREEE (reference sequence). The ends lost 3 bases at V and 1 base at J; junction bases unmatched: 9. In DNA form, the CDR3 reads TGTGCCAGCAGCTATCCTAGCGGGAGACCAACCCAAGAGACCCAGTACTTC. Protein: CASSYPSGRPTQETQYF.

The V call is TRBV12-3 or TRBV12-4, the J call TRBJ1-5; 10 nucleotides agree with TRBD1. V was clipped by 1 base and J by 3 bases; unmatched bases: 3. The CDR3 runs to 16 residues. CDR3 sequence (DNA): TGTGCCAGCAGTTTAGGGGACAGGGGTTACAATCAGCCCCAGCATTTT. It translates to CASSLGDRGYNQPQHF.

Regarding this clonotype: One end of the junction varies from germline; a read error may be responsible. The V and J genes are TRBV7-9 and TRBJ2-1; 10 nucleotides agree with TRBD2. The germline V gene has CDR1 SEHNR and CDR2 FQNEAQ (reference sequence). The CDR3 sequence is 17 residues long. This CDR3 is CASSLASSGRAYNEQFF. The CDR3 DNA reads as TGTGCCAGCAGCTTAGCCTCGAGCGGGAGGGCCTATAATGAGCAGTTCTTC.

The chain employs TRBV12-3 or TRBV12-4 and TRBJ2-7; 8 positions agree with TRBD2. With 1 base clipped from V and 2 bases from J, the junction kept 7 bases outside the gene matches. The CDR3 is 16 residues long. This CDR3 is CASSLGQRESPYEQYF. Here the CDR3 DNA reads TGTGCCAGCAGTTTAGGCCAGCGGGAGTCCCCCTACGAGCAGTACTTC.